Listed below are T cell receptor beta chains from one sample, sequenced in a study of tumor and adjacent non-tumor tissue in lung cancer. MiXCR, applied by TCRdb to the multiplex PCR reads, yields one record per CDR3 protein. The sample has about 80,000 distinct CDR3 sequences; 65% to 85% are singletons. Material: distant non-tumor lung tissue. The receptor set was obtained from a man aged 55 to 70 with non-small cell lung cancer. Each CDR3 is given with its conserved first and last residue.

cdr3_aa v_call
CSVRVSRGQGVGTRTDTQYF TRBV20-1
CASRLGGNEQFF TRBV7-3
CAWNRPSGTEAFF TRBV30
CASTLNRGYNELFF TRBV7-8
CSVDPGARYNEQFF TRBV20-1
CAGSLSVHKGLTEAFF TRBV5-5
CASSLAGATSGANALTF TRBV6-5
CASSPMDRTNTEAFF TRBV5-6
CSARGLAGTRNTGELFF TRBV29-1
CARTTGEGWTEDFF TRBV12-3/TRBV12-4
CASSLGQVTEAFF TRBV5-4
CAGQGSSNQPQHF TRBV28
CASSLDRLAGVGNVQFF TRBV11-3
CASSQVGHLENIEAFF TRBV4-2
CASSYSLSRYVQFF TRBV6-5
CVSSHSYGNTEAFF TRBV6-2/TRBV6-3
CSAKRDVNTEAFF TRBV20-1
CSLGQGGDTQYF TRBV29-1
CSASMNRENAEAFF TRBV20-1
CASRRARPTYEQYF TRBV6-5
CATSDRTGGQDEQYF TRBV24-1
CASSQRTGAGLNTETFF TRBV4-2
CASSQENQRWFNNEQFF TRBV14
CASSLEGRGGIYGCTF TRBV11-3
CASSPVMGGRTDSQYF TRBV11-3
CASSQEGTGSNTEAFF TRBV4-2
CSTSVRGGQGEQLF TRBV20-1
CASSLEVVVSPRQQYF TRBV11-2
CVSSLAGSSGRSYNEQFF TRBV7-2
CAWSSPGLARQETQYF TRBV30
CASSQPKWGQKGEKLFF TRBV4-3